The next 32 T cell receptor beta chains were all read from a single sample in a study of T cells in Graves' hyperthyroidism and ophthalmopathy. Amplified regions were TCR beta CDR3 sequences from RNA transcripts. Primed by the HTBI set, a first-round RT-PCR was run on the TCR CDR3. Via MiXCR, TCRdb re-called the multiplex PCR reads, giving one row per CDR3 protein. The sample records around 620,000 distinct CDR3 sequences, 15% to 20% being singletons. The source material was blood. These receptors originate from a woman between 25 and 40 years old with Graves' hyperthyroidism.

This clonotype was detected only a few times. The J gene is TRBJ2-7, the V gene TRBV19; 8 bases are shared with TRBD2. This CDR3 contains 14 residues. Germline V gene sequence: CDR1 LNHDA, CDR2 SQIVND (reference sequence). The V gene end was trimmed by 5 bases and the J gene end by 7 bases; junction bases not matched to a gene: 10. CDR3 bases: TGTGCCAGTAGTGAGGTAGCGGGAATCGGTGAGCAGTACTTC. This sequence encodes CASSEVAGIGEQYF.

This clonotype came up many times. The chain employs TRBV5-1 and TRBJ1-5; TRBD1 aligns across 7 bases. Germline V gene data show CDR1 as SGHRS and CDR2 as YFSETQ. CDR3 size: 15 residues. V was clipped by 0 bases and J by 6 bases; unmatched bases: 6. The CDR3 here is CASSLVTGAGQPQHF. In DNA form, the CDR3 reads TGCGCCAGCAGCTTGGTCACAGGGGCGGGTCAGCCCCAGCATTTT.

This clonotype was detected many times. The chain has TRBV18 and TRBJ2-7; D ambiguous. V shed 3 bases and J shed 4 bases, with 13 bases lying between them. CDR3 length equals 14 residues. CDR1 is KGHSH, CDR2 LQKENI, per germline. CDR3 nucleotide sequence: TGTGCCAGCTCACCGAGTGGTGGTCCGTACGAGCAGTACTTC. It is translated as CASSPSGGPYEQYF.

This clonotype showed up many times. This chain joins TRBV11-2 and TRBJ2-2; the match to TRBD2 covers 11 bases. The V segment lost 5 bases and the J segment 6 bases; nucleotides outside the gene matches: 11. CDR1 is SGHAT and CDR2 is FQNNGV in the germline V gene. The CDR3 runs to 17 residues. Here the CDR3 reads CASSGTSGGAVPGELFF. CDR3 bases: TGTGCCAGCAGCGGGACTAGCGGCGGAGCGGTTCCCGGGGAGCTGTTTTTT. Full variable domain (remainder filled in from reference TRBV11-2 and TRBJ2-2): EAGVAQSPRYKIIEKRQSVAFWCNPISGHATLYWYQQILGQGPKLLIQFQNNGVVDDSQLPKDRFSAERLKGVDSTLKIQPAKLEDSAVYLCASSGTSGGAVPGELFFGEGSRLTVL.

At least ten counts were recorded for this clonotype. This chain joins TRBV2 and TRBJ2-1, with D unresolved. There are 13 residues in the CDR3. Trimming shortened V by 4 bases and J by 7 bases, and 11 bases separated the two germline ends. Germline CDR1 is SNHLY and CDR2 is FYNNEI. CDR3 residues: CASSVSGRNEQFF. The CDR3 DNA is TGTGCCAGCAGTGTATCGGGTAGGAATGAGCAGTTCTTC.

The chain has TRBV18 and TRBJ1-5, with D unclear. The germline V gene encodes CDR1 KGHSH and CDR2 LQKENI. The CDR3 loop spans 15 amino acids. Trimming left V 5 bases short and J 0 bases short, with 11 bases between. Here the CDR3 reads CASSSNPGSNQPQHF. In nucleotides, the CDR3 is TGTGCCAGCTCATCGAACCCAGGTAGCAATCAGCCCCAGCATTTT. The variable domain in full, completed from reference TRBV18 and TRBJ1-5, reads NAGVMQNPRHLVRRRGQEARLRCSPMKGHSHVYWYRQLPEEGLKFMVYLQKENIIDESGMPKERFSAEFPKEGPSILRIQQVVRGDSAAYFCASSSNPGSNQPQHFGDGTRLSIL.

In its sample, this clonotype was seen many times. The chain is built from TRBV10-3 and TRBJ2-3; no clear D. Germline V CDR1 and CDR2: ENHRY, SYGVKD. This CDR3 contains 12 residues. Trimming shortened V by 3 bases and J by 6 bases, and 7 bases separated the two germline ends. Written as DNA, the CDR3 is TGTGCCATCAGTGAAGTGCGGGATACGCAGTATTTT. It codes for CAISEVRDTQYF.

The V and J genes are TRBV24-1 and TRBJ2-1; D possibly corresponds to TRBD1 (6 bases). This CDR3 contains 13 residues. The germline CDR1 and CDR2 sequences are KGHDR and SFDVKD. The V and J ends lost 11 bases and 8 bases respectively, with 18 bases between them. The CDR3 sequence: CAISPRGSDEQFF. As DNA, the CDR3 is TGTGCCATCTCTCCCAGGGGTTCCGATGAGCAGTTCTTC.

Many counts were recorded for this clonotype. The rearrangement links TRBV28 to TRBJ1-2; D is unresolved. The CDR3 runs 13 residues. Trimming removed 3 bases from V and 1 base from J, with 6 bases in between. In germline, CDR1 is MDHEN, CDR2 SYDVKM. CDR3 nucleotides: TGTGCCAGCAGTTTGCGTAGTAACTATGGCTACACCTTC. It is translated as CASSLRSNYGYTF.

In its sample, this clonotype was seen many times. V is TRBV3-1 and J is TRBJ1-5; 9 positions match TRBD1. CDR3 size: 16 residues. Germline V gene lookup returns CDR1 LGHDT and CDR2 YNNKEL (reference sequence). The V and J ends lost 2 bases and 7 bases, in that order; junction bases with no gene match: 9. The CDR3 DNA reads as TGTGCCAGCAGCCAAACGACAGGGGGATCGGAACAGCCCCAGCATTTT. This encodes CASSQTTGGSEQPQHF.

This clonotype was seen repeatedly, ten times or more. The chain recombines TRBV2 with TRBJ1-5, with D unclear. CDR1 is SNHLY, CDR2 FYNNEI, per germline. The CDR3 sequence is 14 residues long. Trimming stripped 6 bases from V and 0 bases from J, with 9 bases between. The CDR3 spells CASRWHYSNQPQHF. The CDR3 coding sequence is TGTGCCAGCAGATGGCATTATAGCAATCAGCCCCAGCATTTT.

This clonotype was seen a handful of times. V is TRBV7-2 and J is TRBJ2-1, with 10 bases matching TRBD2. The CDR3 runs to 15 residues. Trimming cost V 7 bases and J 4 bases; bases outside gene matches: 7. The germline CDR1 and CDR2 sequences are SGHTA and FQGNSA. The CDR3 DNA reads TGTGCCAGCAAGGGGACTAGCGCCTATTACAATGAGCAGTTCTTC. It yields the protein CASKGTSAYYNEQFF. Looking up the rest from reference TRBV7-2 and TRBJ2-1 gives the full variable domain: GAGVSQSPSNKVTEKGKDVELRCDPISGHTALYWYRQSLGQGLEFLIYFQGNSAPDKSGLPSDRFSAERTGGSVSTLTIQRTQQEDSAVYLCASKGTSAYYNEQFFGPGTRLTVL.

This clonotype was recorded many times. The rearrangement uses TRBV29-1 and TRBJ2-7, with 11 bases that match TRBD2. Trimming cost V 6 bases and J 5 bases; bases outside gene matches: 3. Germline CDR1 is SQVTM and CDR2 is ANQGSEA. The CDR3 sequence is 12 residues long. The CDR3 bases are TGCAGCGTGGCGACTAGCGGGAACGAGCAGTACTTC. Translation gives CSVATSGNEQYF.

This clonotype was recorded many times. The J gene is TRBJ2-3, the V gene TRBV28, with D perhaps matching TRBD2 (6 bases). Trimming removed 4 bases from V and 0 bases from J, with 23 bases in between. This CDR3 contains 19 residues. The germline CDR1 and CDR2 sequences are MDHEN and SYDVKM. This CDR3 reads CASSSPGGRRGTSTDTQYF. Here the CDR3 DNA reads TGTGCCAGCAGTTCCCCTGGGGGGAGGAGGGGAACTAGCACAGATACGCAGTATTTT.

This clonotype was detected a few times. The J gene is TRBJ2-5, the V gene TRBV5-1; 9 bases line up with TRBD2. The germline V gene encodes CDR1 SGHRS and CDR2 YFSETQ. V shed 4 bases, J shed 1 base, and the junction held 11 bases outside the gene matches. CDR3 length: 17 amino acids. As DNA, the CDR3 is TGCGCCAGCAGCCCCGGACTAGCGAGCCGTGCCCAAGAGACCCAGTACTTC. Translated, it gives CASSPGLASRAQETQYF.

This clonotype was found many times. The rearrangement joins TRBV6-2 or TRBV6-3 to TRBJ2-7; TRBD1 agrees at 8 bases. The germline V gene encodes CDR1 MNHEY and CDR2 SVGEGT. After removal of 6 bases from V and 5 bases from J, the junction contained 6 bases not matched to a gene. The length of the CDR3 is 13 residues. The chain's CDR3 is CASRPTGEDEQYF. CDR3 bases: TGTGCCAGCAGACCGACAGGGGAGGACGAGCAGTACTTC.

This clonotype was counted a few times. The chain employs TRBV28 and TRBJ1-5; D uncertain. Germline CDR1 and CDR2: MDHEN and SYDVKM. V lost 3 bases and J lost 4, with 10 bases in between. This CDR3 spans 14 amino acids. The CDR3 is CASSFEPINQPQHF. CDR3 nucleotide sequence: TGTGCCAGCAGTTTTGAACCGATTAATCAGCCCCAGCATTTT.

This clonotype was seen repeatedly, ten times or more. The chain recombines TRBV7-2 with TRBJ1-6, with 7 bases matching TRBD1. The length of the CDR3 is 15 residues. Per the germline V gene, CDR1 is SGHTA and CDR2 is FQGNSA. J lost 11 bases, V lost 5 bases, and 12 bases had no gene match. The CDR3 DNA reads as TGTGCCAGCAGCATCGCGGCAGGGGGAGGGACACCCCTCCACTTT. It translates to CASSIAAGGGTPLHF.

This clonotype came up many times. This chain uses TRBV5-1 with TRBJ2-1; no clear D. Germline V gives CDR1 SGHRS, CDR2 YFSETQ. Trimming shortened V by 0 bases and J by 12 bases, and 13 bases separated the two germline ends. There are 13 residues in the CDR3. The DNA for the CDR3 is TGCGCCAGCAGCTTGGAGATAATGTTCGTGCAGTTCTTC. This sequence encodes CASSLEIMFVQFF. The full variable domain, rest sourced from reference TRBV5-1 and TRBJ2-1, is KAGVTQTPRYLIKTRGQQVTLSCSPISGHRSVSWYQQTPGQGLQFLFEYFSETQRNKGNFPGRFSGRQFSNSRSEMNVSTLELGDSALYLCASSLEIMFVQFFGPGTRLTVL.

The chain couples TRBV7-9 to TRBJ2-5; no reliable D call. The CDR3 sequence is 13 residues long. Trimming shortened V by 7 bases and J by 5 bases, and 14 bases separated the two germline ends. Germline CDR1 reads SEHNR; CDR2 reads FQNEAQ (reference sequence). The CDR3 DNA sequence: TGTGCCAGCACCCACGCGGACCGCGAGACCCAGTACTTC. This translates into CASTHADRETQYF.

In this sample, this clonotype turned up a few times. This rearrangement joins TRBV12-3 or TRBV12-4 to TRBJ1-1; TRBD1 might be the D (5 bases). V was trimmed by 3 bases and J by 1 base, leaving 12 bases between them. CDR3 size: 15 residues. CDR3 sequence reads: CASSLLGLENTEAFF. For the CDR3, the DNA is TGTGCCAGCAGTTTGTTGGGACTCGAGAACACTGAAGCTTTCTTT.

The chain combines TRBV2 with TRBJ2-7; D call uncertain. The CDR3 is 14 amino acids. Germline V gene sequence: CDR1 SNHLY, CDR2 FYNNEI. V was shortened by 1 base and J by 0 bases, with 7 bases between the two germline ends. Here the CDR3 DNA reads TGTGCCAGCAGTGAAGACTTGAGCTCCTACGAGCAGTACTTC. Its protein is CASSEDLSSYEQYF.

This clonotype was counted only a few times. A junction boundary mismatches the germline segment, possibly from a read error. This rearrangement joins TRBV3-1 to TRBJ1-6, with 7 bases fitting TRBD1. Germline CDR1 LGHDT, CDR2 YNNKEL (reference sequence). This CDR3 spans 16 amino acids. In DNA form, the CDR3 reads TGTGCCAGCAACCAACAGGGGAGCTCCTATAATTCACCCCTCCACTTT. It codes for CASNQQGSSYNSPLHF. Combining the CDR3 with reference TRBV3-1 and TRBJ1-6 gives the whole variable domain DTAVSQTPKYLVTQMGNDKSIKCEQNLGHDTMYWYKQDSKKFLKIMFSYNNKELIINETVPNRFSPKSPDKAHLNLHINSLELGDSAVYFCASNQQGSSYNSPLHFGNGTRLTVT.

The chain joins TRBV11-1 to TRBJ2-3; TRBD2 matches at 9 bases. The CDR3 runs to 15 residues. V shed 3 bases and J 5 bases; nucleotides not matched to a gene: 6. CDR1 and CDR2 from the germline V gene are SGHAT and FQDESV (reference sequence). The CDR3 DNA reads as TGTGCCAGCAGCTTCTTAGCGGGAGCGAGAGATACGCAGTATTTT. Translated, it gives CASSFLAGARDTQYF.

This clonotype was seen at least ten times. V usage is TRBV28 and J usage is TRBJ1-2; a possible D gene is TRBD1 (5 bases). The V end lost 11 bases, the J end lost 5 bases, and 12 bases lay between the germline ends. The germline CDR1 and CDR2 sequences are MDHEN and SYDVKM. CDR3 length: 11 amino acids. The CDR3 region is CAAGTSYGYTF. The CDR3, as DNA: TGTGCCGCTGGGACGTCTTATGGCTACACCTTC.

This clonotype was recorded a few times. V gene TRBV4-1 combines with J gene TRBJ2-2, with TRBD2 identical over 7 bases. The CDR3 has 16 residues. Germline trimming cut 0 bases from V and 8 bases from J; bases unmatched to any gene: 9. Germline V gene lookup returns CDR1 MGHRA and CDR2 YSYEKL. In DNA form, the CDR3 reads TGCGCCAGCAGCCAAGAGCCCCCGGGGAGGGCTGGGGAGCTGTTTTTT. As protein: CASSQEPPGRAGELFF.

The rearrangement links TRBV7-9 to TRBJ1-2; 7 bases are shared with TRBD1. Germline V gives CDR1 SEHNR, CDR2 FQNEAQ (reference sequence). The V gene end was trimmed by 5 bases and the J gene end by 1 base; junction bases not matched to a gene: 10. The CDR3 covers 16 residues. CDR3 in amino acids: CASSPDGRGGNYGYTF. The CDR3 nucleotides are TGTGCCAGCAGCCCAGACGGCAGGGGGGGTAACTATGGCTACACCTTC. Complete variable domain (other parts from reference TRBV7-9 and TRBJ1-2): DTGVSQNPRHKITKRGQNVTFRCDPISEHNRLYWYRQTLGQGPEFLTYFQNEAQLEKSRLLSDRFSAERPKGSFSTLEIQRTEQGDSAMYLCASSPDGRGGNYGYTFGSGTRLTVV.

This clonotype was counted many times. The V call is TRBV19, the J call TRBJ2-7; TRBD1 might be the D (6 bases). The V end was cut by 8 bases, the J end by 6 bases, with 17 bases between. Germline V lookup: CDR1 LNHDA, CDR2 SQIVND (reference sequence). The CDR3 consists of 13 residues. The CDR3 sequence is CASGGQRLGEQYF. CDR3 nucleotides: TGTGCCAGTGGAGGACAGAGGCTAGGCGAGCAGTACTTC.

This clonotype was counted between two and nine times. The chain has TRBV9 and TRBJ1-1, with 10 bases aligning to TRBD1. Trimming removed 7 bases from V and 1 base from J; junction bases left unmatched: 19. This CDR3 region has 19 residues. Germline V gives CDR1 SGDLS, CDR2 YYNGEE. The CDR3 DNA reads as TGTGCCAGCGACACCGGGACAGGGGTTACGGCCGATCGGAACACTGAAGCTTTCTTT. The encoded protein is CASDTGTGVTADRNTEAFF.

Many counts were recorded for this clonotype. This chain connects TRBV28 to TRBJ2-1; a possible D gene is TRBD2 (7 bases). The CDR3 extends over 15 amino acids. Trimming left V 6 bases short and J 4 bases short, with 16 bases between. Germline V CDR1 and CDR2: MDHEN, SYDVKM. CDR3 loop: CASRTRGGTYNEQFF. The CDR3 coding sequence is TGTGCCAGCAGGACGAGGGGGGGCACATACAATGAGCAGTTCTTC.

The chain links TRBV7-2 to TRBJ2-5; either TRBD1 or TRBD2 may supply D (5 bases each). The CDR3 covers 13 residues. CDR1 SGHTA and CDR2 FQGNSA come from the germline V gene. With 6 bases removed from V and 12 bases from J, the gap between germline ends came to 20 bases. CDR3 sequence reads: CASSFSPGRVEYF. The CDR3 bases are TGTGCCAGCAGTTTTAGCCCGGGACGGGTTGAGTACTTC.

This clonotype has just a few counts. The CDR3 DNA is TGTGCCACCCCCTCTGGGACAGGCTTTACCTACGAGCAGTACTTC. The encoded protein is CATPSGTGFTYEQYF. The genes are TRBV19 and TRBJ2-7; 8 bases are shared with TRBD1. The CDR3 spans 15 residues. The germline V gene encodes CDR1 LNHDA and CDR2 SQIVND (reference sequence). V shed 10 bases and J 2 bases; nucleotides not matched to a gene: 13.